The subject of this entry is one T cell receptor beta chain. In the original workflow: Nucleated cell counts were estimated from reference gene primer amplification. Profiling relied on immunoSEQ multiplex PCR, and the TCRdb table lists in-frame clones only, not all of them. Clonal size and the V and J genes are those of that table, whereas D and trimming came from the DNA. The table records approximately 88,000 clones, 75% to 85% of them present only once. These data come from a study of blood T cell repertoires in COVID-19. Study details: The analysed material was cDNA or gDNA that came from T cells, B-cell-depleted T cells, or PBMCs.

This CDR3 is 15 amino acids long. CDR1 and CDR2 (germline): ENHRY, SYGVKD. Unmatched junction bases numbered 5, after V lost 1 base and J lost 4 bases. The sequencing input was peripheral blood. The receptor comes from a woman aged 80 or over with acute or convalescent COVID-19. The chain links TRBV10-3 to TRBJ1-1; TRBD1 matches at 8 bases. As DNA, the CDR3 is TGTGCCATCAGTGAGTGGACAGGGAGGGGCACTGAAGCTTTCTTT. This translates into CAISEWTGRGTEAFF.